The 14 T cell receptor beta chains reported below all come from one sample, sequenced in a study of blood T cell repertoires in COVID-19. Generated by immunoSEQ multiplex PCR, the TCRdb table keeps only in-frame clones and is missing some. The data show 150,000 to 200,000 clones, about 86% seen once. Input material: peripheral blood. The source of these receptors is a woman of 80 years or more with acute or convalescent COVID-19.

V usage is TRBV29-1 and J usage is TRBJ1-5; 9 bases are a match to TRBD1. J was trimmed by 3 bases and V by 5 bases; bases with no gene match: 2. CDR1 SQVTM and CDR2 ANQGSEA come from the germline V gene. The CDR3 runs 13 residues. For the CDR3, the DNA is TGCAGCGTTACAGGGGGCCTCAATCAGCCCCAGCATTTT. Translated, it gives CSVTGGLNQPQHF.

This chain joins TRBV6-1 and TRBJ2-3; no firm D call. Germline assignment: CDR1 MNHNS and CDR2 SASEGT. This CDR3 is 12 amino acids long. With 5 bases removed from V and 8 bases from J, the gap between germline ends came to 11 bases. This CDR3 reads CASSSGAGTQYF. The CDR3, as DNA: TGTGCCAGCAGTTCAGGCGCCGGTACGCAGTATTTT.

This clone was observed once. The V gene is TRBV4-1, the J gene TRBJ2-7, with 8 bases aligning to TRBD2. Trimming took 1 base from V and 0 from J; bases not matched to a gene: 5. The CDR3 is made up of 16 amino acids. CDR1 is MGHRA, CDR2 YSYEKL, per germline. The CDR3 spells CASSQVSGAGSYEQYF. CDR3 DNA sequence: TGCGCCAGCAGCCAAGTTAGCGGGGCTGGCTCCTACGAGCAGTACTTC.

This sequence joins TRBV5-4 and TRBJ1-1; no clear D gene. The germline CDR1 and CDR2 sequences are SGHNT and YYREEE (reference sequence). Trimming stripped 2 bases from V and 0 bases from J, with 11 bases between. The CDR3 runs to 15 residues. The CDR3 loop is CASSFEYGMNTEAFF. CDR3 nucleotide sequence: TGTGCCAGCAGCTTCGAGTACGGGATGAACACTGAAGCTTTCTTT.

The genes are TRBV2 and TRBJ2-1; 7 bases line up with TRBD2. Trimming removed 7 bases from V and 6 bases from J; junction bases left unmatched: 12. Per the germline V gene, CDR1 is SNHLY and CDR2 is FYNNEI. The CDR3 is made up of 15 amino acids. The DNA for the CDR3 is TGTGCCAGCACCTCGATGGGGGGGACGGGCAATGAGCAGTTCTTC. It is translated as CASTSMGGTGNEQFF.

In this sample, this clone turned up once. The chain recombines TRBV20-1 with TRBJ2-3, with unresolved D. The CDR3 has 11 residues. Trimming took 6 bases from V and 7 from J, leaving 11 bases between them. Germline V gene data show CDR1 as DFQATT and CDR2 as SNEGSKA (reference sequence). The CDR3 region is CSATPKNTQYF. In nucleotides, the CDR3 is TGCAGTGCGACACCAAAGAATACGCAGTATTTT.

The chain couples TRBV15 to TRBJ1-2; possibly TRBD1 for D (5 bases). This CDR3 is 12 amino acids long. V was clipped by 6 bases and J by 2 bases, with 7 bases between them. Germline values: CDR1 LNHNV, CDR2 YYDKDF (reference sequence). CDR3 residues: CATRAGNYGYTF. CDR3 nucleotide sequence: TGTGCCACCAGGGCAGGGAACTATGGCTACACCTTC. The variable domain in full, completed from reference TRBV15 and TRBJ1-2, reads DAMVIQNPRYQVTQFGKPVTLSCSQTLNHNVMYWYQQKSSQAPKLLFHYYDKDFNNEADTPDNFQSRRPNTSFCFLDIRSPGLGDTAMYLCATRAGNYGYTFGSGTRLTVV.

This clone was seen only once. The V call is TRBV7-3, the J call TRBJ2-6; no reliable D call. Trimming pared 4 bases from V and 0 bases from J, leaving 4 bases between. There are 14 residues in the CDR3. Germline V gene data show CDR1 as SGHTA and CDR2 as FQGTGA. In DNA form, the CDR3 reads TGTGCCAGCAGCTACAGCTCTGGGGCCAACGTCCTGACTTTC. Its protein product is CASSYSSGANVLTF.

The rearrangement joins TRBV6-5 to TRBJ1-1, with TRBD1 matching over 7 bases. The CDR3 runs 14 residues. CDR1 and CDR2 from the germline V gene are MNHEY and SVGAGI. J was trimmed by 4 bases and V by 4 bases; bases with no gene match: 6. The CDR3 is CASSSPQGGTEAFF. The CDR3 DNA follows: TGTGCCAGCAGTTCCCCGCAGGGGGGCACTGAAGCTTTCTTT.

The chain links TRBV5-1 to TRBJ2-3; D ambiguous. The CDR3 extends over 13 amino acids. Germline V gene sequence: CDR1 SGHRS, CDR2 YFSETQ. Trimming pared 0 bases from V and 6 bases from J, leaving 8 bases between. CDR3 DNA: TGCGCCAGCAGCTTGGCTTTCGGGGATACGCAGTATTTT. Residues: CASSLAFGDTQYF.

V gene TRBV30 combines with J gene TRBJ1-1; D uncertain. Trimming stripped 2 bases from V and 1 base from J, with 5 bases between. This CDR3 region has 12 residues. Germline V gene lookup returns CDR1 GTSNPN and CDR2 SVGIG (reference sequence). The CDR3 DNA reads TGTGCCTGGAGTCCGGGGAACACTGAAGCTTTCTTT. Protein: CAWSPGNTEAFF.

The chain carries TRBV6-6 and TRBJ1-5; D remains unclear. The V gene's germline CDR1 is MNHNY and CDR2 SVGAGI (reference sequence). The CDR3 covers 14 residues. V was pared by 7 bases and J by 2 bases, with 12 bases between. CDR3 coding DNA: TGTGCCAGCAACTCCGGGGTGGGCAATCAGCCCCAGCATTTT. This codes for CASNSGVGNQPQHF.

The J gene is TRBJ1-2, the V gene TRBV2, with TRBD1 matching over 7 bases. The ends lost 10 bases at V and 3 bases at J; junction bases unmatched: 11. The germline gives CDR1 SNHLY, CDR2 FYNNEI. There are 14 residues in the CDR3. The CDR3 region is CANNRGGNYYGYTF. Written as DNA, the CDR3 is TGTGCCAACAACAGGGGTGGTAATTACTATGGCTACACCTTC.

This chain connects TRBV5-4 to TRBJ2-7, with D possibly TRBD1 on 5 matching bases. Germline V gives CDR1 SGHNT, CDR2 YYREEE (reference sequence). This CDR3 has 13 residues. Trimming removed 5 bases from V and 5 bases from J, with 14 bases in between. For the CDR3, the DNA is TGTGCCAGCAGTCTTCAGGGTAGGCACGAGCAGTACTTC. It is translated as CASSLQGRHEQYF.